Listed below are T cell receptor beta chains from one sample, sequenced in a study of response to subunit inactivated influenza vaccine. TCRdb called the RT-PCR reads again in MiXCR, with one record for every CDR3 protein. The data show about 650,000 distinct CDR3 sequences, with 14% seen just once and roughly 7.2% held by the top ten. The input for sequencing was PBMCs from blood, taken less than 15 days before vaccination. The receptor set was obtained from a man aged 50 to 59 who received an inactivated influenza vaccine. Both conserved end residues are part of each CDR3. The D gene is left open where the match is weak. Expanded clones get a size class; other rows say once, few or many, or leave the size out.

TRBV5-1	few	TRBJ2-1	NA	CASTDPRSLLNEQFF	TGCGCCAGCACGGATCCGCGGTCCCTTCTAAATGAGCAGTTCTTC
TRBV7-6	few	TRBJ2-1	NA	CASSLKGQLLGTRNNEQFF	TGTGCCAGCAGCTTAAAAGGGCAGCTCCTCGGGACCCGTAACAATGAGCAGTTCTTT
TRBV4-3	NA	TRBJ2-2	TRBD2	CASSQDPAGAGGELFF	TGCGCCAGCAGCCAAGATCCAGCGGGGGCTGGGGGGGAGCTGTTTTTT
TRBV29-1	few	TRBJ2-5	NA	CSVEWGELGRGGETQYF	TGCAGCGTTGAATGGGGAGAGTTAGGCAGGGGCGGAGAGACCCAGTACTTC
TRBV27	few	TRBJ2-2	NA	CASSLLSIGLTGELFF	TGTGCCAGCAGTTTATTATCGATAGGGCTCACCGGGGAGCTGTTTTTT
TRBV29-1	few	TRBJ2-1	NA	CSVVYGSFSNEQFF	TGCAGCGTCGTCTACGGGAGTTTTAGCAATGAGCAGTTCTTC
TRBV5-1	NA	TRBJ1-2	NA	CASSSQNNYGYTF	TGCGCCAGCAGCTCACAGAATAACTATGGCTACACCTTC
TRBV3-1	NA	TRBJ2-7	NA	CASSPPLTYEQYF	TGTGCCAGCAGCCCTCCCCTGACCTACGAGCAGTACTTC
TRBV5-1	NA	TRBJ2-1	TRBD1	CASSSGQGGLAHLSRQLF	TGCGCCAGCAGCTCGGGACAGGGGGGGCTAGCCCACCTTTCTCGGCAGCTCTTC
TRBV20-1	few	TRBJ1-6	NA	CSAGGQAGVSPLHF	TGCAGTGCTGGGGGGCAGGCAGGGGTTTCACCCCTCCACTTT
TRBV4-2	few	TRBJ1-2	NA	CASSQVRVEAGPDYGYTF	TGTGCCAGCAGCCAAGTAAGGGTCGAAGCAGGGCCGGACTATGGCTACACCTTC
TRBV12-3/TRBV12-4	NA	TRBJ2-3	NA	CASRETSTDTQYF	TGTGCCAGCAGGGAGACTAGCACAGATACGCAGTATTTT
TRBV2	many	TRBJ1-5	TRBD1	CASTRTGNNQPQHF	TGTGCCAGCACCCGGACAGGGAACAATCAGCCCCAGCATTTT
TRBV9	NA	TRBJ2-1	NA	CASSVEYNEQFF	TGTGCCAGCAGCGTAGAGTACAATGAGCAGTTCTTC
TRBV12-3/TRBV12-4	few	TRBJ2-5	NA	CASSPNLRETQYF	TGTGCCAGCAGCCCCAACCTTCGGGAGACCCAGTACTTC
TRBV18	NA	TRBJ2-3	NA	CASSPQATSDTQYF	TGTGCCAGCTCACCACAGGCGACATCAGATACGCAGTATTTT
TRBV7-6	NA	TRBJ2-1	TRBD2	CASSSPGGALAGDGEQFF	TGTGCCAGCAGCTCCCCCGGGGGGGCACTAGCGGGAGATGGTGAGCAGTTCTTC
TRBV7-2	many	TRBJ2-2	NA	CASTSPGAYTGELFF	TGTGCCAGCACCTCCCCGGGGGCATACACCGGGGAGCTGTTTTTT
TRBV19	NA	TRBJ1-6	TRBD1	CASRPPGQGRSPLHF	TGTGCCAGTAGACCCCCGGGACAGGGACGATCACCCCTCCACTTT
TRBV5-1	few	TRBJ2-7	NA	CASSPNGGASYEQYF	TGCGCCAGCAGCCCCAATGGGGGGGCTTCCTACGAGCAGTACTTC
TRBV29-1	NA	TRBJ2-2	NA	CSATGHQGYTGELFF	TGCAGCGCAACAGGGCACCAGGGGTACACCGGGGAGCTGTTTTTT
TRBV7-9	many	TRBJ2-6	NA	CASSLAGTGANVLTF	TGTGCCAGCAGCTTAGCAGGGACTGGGGCCAACGTCCTGACTTTC
TRBV5-6	NA	TRBJ2-2	TRBD2	CASRKTSGGGSPGELFF	TGTGCCAGCAGGAAGACTAGCGGGGGGGGATCTCCCGGGGAGCTGTTTTTT
TRBV6-2/TRBV6-3	NA	TRBJ2-2	TRBD1	CASSLRDRVTRELFF	TGTGCCAGCAGCCTCCGGGACAGGGTCACCAGGGAGCTGTTTTTT
TRBV6-2/TRBV6-3	few	TRBJ2-1	TRBD1	CATTPGTGYYNEQFF	TGTGCCACCACCCCCGGGACAGGCTATTACAATGAGCAGTTCTTC
TRBV3-1	few	TRBJ2-7	NA	CASRPRGTYYEQYF	TGTGCCAGCAGGCCACGCGGGACCTACTACGAGCAGTACTTC
TRBV30	NA	TRBJ1-1	NA	CAWSVPAAEAFF	TGTGCCTGGAGTGTCCCAGCTGCTGAAGCTTTCTTT
TRBV4-2	NA	TRBJ2-5	NA	CASSQDPGRPEAQYF	TGTGCCAGCAGCCAAGATCCGGGACGGCCCGAGGCCCAGTACTTC